The next 21 T cell receptor beta chains were all read from a single sample in a study of blood T cells in healthy people across ages. Alongside a J-beta primer mix, a sample-barcoded 5' primer served in a second PCR lasting roughly 6 to 11 cycles. In TCRdb, the 5' RACE reads were re-called with MiXCR into one record per CDR3 protein. The sample lists roughly 1,700,000 distinct CDR3 sequences, roughly 27% occurring once. The sample taken for sequencing was blood. Source of these receptors: a woman aged 25 to 39 in good health.

This clonotype was detected ten times or more. This chain links TRBV12-3 or TRBV12-4 with TRBJ2-5, with no clear D. V lost 3 bases and J lost 5, with 10 bases in between. The CDR3 runs 13 residues. The chain's CDR3 is CASSFGARETQYF. The CDR3 DNA follows: TGTGCCAGCAGTTTTGGAGCTAGGGAGACCCAGTACTTC.

This chain connects TRBV9 to TRBJ1-1; D ambiguous. With 7 bases removed from V and 0 bases from J, the gap between germline ends came to 16 bases. This CDR3 is built from 15 residues. Germline V gene data show CDR1 as SGDLS and CDR2 as YYNGEE. The CDR3 DNA reads as TGTGCCAGCGAAGAGCTTCCCAACATGAACACTGAAGCTTTCTTT. Its protein product is CASEELPNMNTEAFF.

This clonotype has more than one count but fewer than ten. The CDR3 protein is CSPRRQINTDTQYF. CDR3 in DNA: TGCAGCCCCCGGAGGCAAATCAACACAGATACGCAGTATTTT. V usage is TRBV29-1 and J usage is TRBJ2-3; possible D gene TRBD2, 5 bases. Trimming removed 8 bases at V and 2 bases at J, with 17 bases between. The CDR3 is 14 amino acids. The germline V gene has CDR1 SQVTM and CDR2 ANQGSEA.

This clonotype was recorded a few times. The chain uses TRBV7-2 and TRBJ2-5, with 7 bases lining up with TRBD2. The CDR3 is 13 residues long. V trimming: 1 base; J trimming: 11 bases; junction bases outside the gene matches: 7. Per the germline V gene, CDR1 is SGHTA and CDR2 is FQGNSA. In DNA form, the CDR3 reads TGTGCCAGCAGCTTAGAGGGAGGGTTAGAGCAGTACTTC. Translation gives CASSLEGGLEQYF.

As concerns this clonotype: Relative to the germline gene, one junction end is altered; a read error may explain this. The chain recombines TRBV7-6 with TRBJ1-1; possible D gene TRBD1, 6 bases. CDR1 SGHVS and CDR2 FNYEAQ come from the germline V gene. CDR3 length: 15 amino acids. CDR3 nucleotide sequence: TGTGCTAGCAGCTTACGCGGGGGGGCCAACACTGAAGCTTTCTTT. Protein: CASSLRGGANTEAFF.

This clonotype was found once. The V and J genes are TRBV5-6 and TRBJ2-1; D call uncertain. V shed 1 base and J shed 1 base, with 12 bases lying between them. The germline V gene has CDR1 SGHDT and CDR2 YYEEEE. The CDR3 is 16 residues long. The CDR3 DNA reads TGTGCCAGCAGCTTGTACGGGTTTGGGTCCTACAATGAGCAGTTCTTC. This sequence encodes CASSLYGFGSYNEQFF.

The chain carries TRBV6-2 or TRBV6-3 and TRBJ2-2; TRBD2 matches at 11 bases. There are 16 residues in the CDR3. V lost 7 bases, J lost 1 base, and 5 bases stayed unmatched. The germline gives CDR1 MNHEY, CDR2 SVGEGT. The DNA for the CDR3 is TGTGCCAGCACCAAGACTAGCGGGAAGAACACCGGGGAGCTGTTTTTT. Protein product: CASTKTSGKNTGELFF.

This clonotype was counted between two and nine times. The rearrangement uses TRBV12-3 or TRBV12-4 and TRBJ2-7, with 12 positions matching TRBD1. After removal of 2 bases from V and 5 bases from J, the junction contained 4 bases not matched to a gene. This CDR3 region has 15 residues. CDR3 residues: CASSLTGTGGNEQYF. For the CDR3, the DNA is TGTGCCAGCAGTTTAACGGGGACAGGGGGCAACGAGCAGTACTTC.

V gene TRBV6-1 combines with J gene TRBJ1-5, with D possibly TRBD1 on 6 matching bases. The CDR3 spans 13 residues. Germline loops: CDR1 MNHNS, CDR2 SASEGT. V shed 1 base and J shed 5 bases, with 6 bases lying between them. DNA for the CDR3: TGTGCCAGCAGTGAAGGGACAGATCAGCCCCAGCATTTT. Translating it yields CASSEGTDQPQHF.

This clonotype occurred a few times. The chain is built from TRBV24-1 and TRBJ1-5, with D unclear. V was clipped by 5 bases and J by 1 base, with 8 bases between them. This CDR3 is 14 amino acids long. CDR1 is KGHDR and CDR2 is SFDVKD in the germline V gene. The CDR3 DNA follows: TGTGCCACCAGTGGGCCCGAGAGCAATCAGCCCCAGCATTTT. Amino acids: CATSGPESNQPQHF.

This chain links TRBV27 with TRBJ2-5; 9 bases map to TRBD2. This CDR3 spans 13 amino acids. With 11 bases clipped from V and 1 base from J, the junction kept 5 bases outside the gene matches. From germline, CDR1 is MNHEY and CDR2 SMNVEV (reference sequence). CDR3 nucleotides: TGTGCCGCCAGCGGGGGGTCCCAAGAGACCCAGTACTTC. Protein: CAASGGSQETQYF.

This clonotype was seen only a few times. The chain has TRBV3-1 and TRBJ2-7; the D gene is possibly TRBD1 (6 bases). Trimming pared 3 bases from V and 2 bases from J, leaving 8 bases between. The CDR3 runs 13 residues. Germline assignment: CDR1 LGHDT and CDR2 YNNKEL (reference sequence). This chain's CDR3 is CASSHRDTYEQYF. The CDR3 DNA reads as TGTGCCAGCAGCCACAGGGACACCTACGAGCAGTACTTC.

V is TRBV6-1 and J is TRBJ2-7; D tentatively fits TRBD1 or TRBD2 (5 bases each). The CDR3 consists of 13 residues. CDR1 MNHNS and CDR2 SASEGT come from the germline V gene. The V end lost 8 bases, the J end lost 5 bases, and 16 bases lay between the germline ends. CDR3 protein: CASRDPEANEQYF. The CDR3 DNA reads as TGTGCCAGCCGGGACCCAGAGGCGAACGAGCAGTACTTC.

Ten or more counts support this clonotype. As DNA, the CDR3 is TGTGCCATCAGCGGCGGGGGAAACTCTGGGGCCAACGTCCTGACTTTC. It is translated as CAISGGGNSGANVLTF. The V and J genes are TRBV10-3 and TRBJ2-6; TRBD2 aligns across 7 bases. This CDR3 has 16 amino acids. With V trimmed by 6 bases and J by 0 bases, 5 bases remained unmatched. CDR1 ENHRY and CDR2 SYGVKD come from the germline V gene.

The chain couples TRBV2 to TRBJ1-6; weak D call: TRBD1 (5 bases). Deletions cut 6 bases from V and 7 bases from J, with 16 bases between. The CDR3 sequence is 15 residues long. Germline V gene data show CDR1 as SNHLY and CDR2 as FYNNEI. The CDR3 loop reads CASRSGGAKNSPLHF. The CDR3 nucleotides read TGTGCCAGCAGGAGTGGAGGGGCAAAGAATTCACCCCTCCACTTT.

The chain has TRBV11-2 and TRBJ1-6, with unresolved D. The ends were cut back, 4 bases at V and 5 bases at J, with 15 bases in the middle. CDR3 length: 16 amino acids. CDR1 and CDR2 from the germline V gene are SGHAT and FQNNGV. CDR3 amino acids: CASSSGTVSDNSPLHF. The CDR3 nucleotides are TGTGCCAGCAGCTCGGGAACAGTTTCGGATAATTCACCCCTCCACTTT.

This clonotype was seen a handful of times. A read error may account for a junction end that differs from germline. The V call is TRBV7-9, the J call TRBJ2-3, with 12 positions matching TRBD2. Germline V gene lookup returns CDR1 SEHNR and CDR2 FQNEAQ (reference sequence). The CDR3 sequence is 17 residues long. CDR3 residues: CASSPGLAGSSTDTQYF. For the CDR3, the DNA is TGCGCCAGCAGCCCGGGACTAGCGGGTTCTTCCACAGATACGCAGTATTTT.

V usage is TRBV7-2 and J usage is TRBJ2-7; D is possibly TRBD2 (5 bases). Germline lookup yields CDR1 SGHTA and CDR2 FQGNSA. V gave up 3 bases and J gave up 4 bases, with 19 bases separating them. The CDR3 is made up of 16 amino acids. In DNA, the CDR3 is TGTGCCAGCAGCTTTCGCGTTTCTGGAGGAGCTTACGAGCAGTACTTC. Its protein product is CASSFRVSGGAYEQYF. Full variable domain (missing parts from reference TRBV7-2 and TRBJ2-7): GAGVSQSPSNKVTEKGKDVELRCDPISGHTALYWYRQSLGQGLEFLIYFQGNSAPDKSGLPSDRFSAERTGGSVSTLTIQRTQQEDSAVYLCASSFRVSGGAYEQYFGPGTRLTVT.

V and J are TRBV6-5 and TRBJ2-7, with 9 bases that match TRBD2. The germline CDR1 and CDR2 sequences are MNHEY and SVGAGI. The CDR3 totals 15 residues. V was pared by 3 bases and J by 2 bases, with 5 bases of the junction left unmatched. The CDR3 is CASSYSGSRPYEQYF. CDR3 nucleotides: TGTGCCAGCAGTTATAGCGGGAGTAGGCCCTACGAGCAGTACTTC.

The CDR3 reads CAILGTRNEQFF. The CDR3 coding sequence is TGTGCCATCCTTGGGACGCGCAATGAGCAGTTCTTC. The chain uses TRBV10-3 and TRBJ2-1, with D perhaps TRBD1 or TRBD2 (5 bases each). CDR1 and CDR2 (germline): ENHRY, SYGVKD. This CDR3 contains 12 residues. The V end lost 8 bases, the J end lost 6 bases, and 11 bases lay between the germline ends.

The J gene is TRBJ1-2, the V gene TRBV5-1, with D hard to call. Germline V gene data show CDR1 as SGHRS and CDR2 as YFSETQ. Trimming took off 4 bases at V and 8 bases at J, with 15 bases between the two ends. This CDR3 comprises 13 residues. CDR3: CASSPKASSGYTF. The DNA of the CDR3 is TGCGCCAGCAGCCCGAAGGCGTCCAGCGGCTACACCTTC. Full variable domain (missing parts from reference TRBV5-1 and TRBJ1-2): KAGVTQTPRYLIKTRGQQVTLSCSPISGHRSVSWYQQTPGQGLQFLFEYFSETQRNKGNFPGRFSGRQFSNSRSEMNVSTLELGDSALYLCASSPKASSGYTFGSGTRLTVV.